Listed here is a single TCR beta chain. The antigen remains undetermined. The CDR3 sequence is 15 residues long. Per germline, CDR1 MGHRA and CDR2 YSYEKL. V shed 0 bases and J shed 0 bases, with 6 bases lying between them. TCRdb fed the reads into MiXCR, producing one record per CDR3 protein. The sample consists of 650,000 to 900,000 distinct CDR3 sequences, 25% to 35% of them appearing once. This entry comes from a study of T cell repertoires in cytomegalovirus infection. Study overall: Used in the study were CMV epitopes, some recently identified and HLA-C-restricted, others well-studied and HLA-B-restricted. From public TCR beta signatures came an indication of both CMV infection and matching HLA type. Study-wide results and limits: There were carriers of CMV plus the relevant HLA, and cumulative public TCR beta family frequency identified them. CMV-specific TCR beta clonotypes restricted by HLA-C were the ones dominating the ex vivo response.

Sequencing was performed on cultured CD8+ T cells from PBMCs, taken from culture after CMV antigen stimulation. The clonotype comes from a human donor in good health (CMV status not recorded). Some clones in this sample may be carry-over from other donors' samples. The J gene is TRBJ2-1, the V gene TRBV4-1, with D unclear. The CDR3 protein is CASSQEGSSYNEQFF. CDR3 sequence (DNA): TGCGCCAGCAGCCAAGAAGGCAGCTCCTACAATGAGCAGTTCTTC.